Presented here are 4 T cell receptor beta chains from one specimen sequenced in a study of somatic mutations in cytotoxic T cells in rheumatoid arthritis. Produced via immunoSEQ multiplex PCR; TCRdb's table is partial and in-frame only. The sample lists about 20,000 clones, over 75% occurring once. Sequencing input: CD8+ T cells sorted from blood. Every receptor here comes from an adult with rheumatoid arthritis.

The rearrangement uses TRBV9 and TRBJ2-1; 7 bases align to TRBD1. Germline CDR1 SGDLS, CDR2 YYNGEE. V trimming: 4 bases; J trimming: 8 bases; junction bases outside the gene matches: 9. This CDR3 contains 14 residues. The CDR3 reads CASSRQGVRDEQFF. Written as DNA, the CDR3 is TGTGCCAGCAGCAGGCAGGGGGTTCGGGATGAGCAGTTCTTC. The variable domain in full, with the rest retrieved from reference TRBV9 and TRBJ2-1, is DSGVTQTPKHLITATGQRVTLRCSPRSGDLSVYWYQQSLDQGLQFLIQYYNGEERAKGNILERFSAQQFPDLHSELNLSSLELGDSALYFCASSRQGVRDEQFFGPGTRLTVL.

The chain recombines TRBV13 with TRBJ2-1; 7 bases agree with TRBD1. CDR1 and CDR2 from the germline V gene are PRHDT and FYEKMQ (reference sequence). This CDR3 is 17 amino acids long. J was trimmed by 1 base and V by 0 bases; bases with no gene match: 6. CDR3 protein: CASSLGQQGLSYNEQFF. As DNA, the CDR3 is TGTGCCAGCAGCTTAGGCCAACAGGGGTTGTCCTACAATGAGCAGTTCTTC.

The J gene is TRBJ2-7, the V gene TRBV5-6, with TRBD2 matching 8 bases. The CDR3 sequence is 13 residues long. In germline, CDR1 is SGHDT, CDR2 YYEEEE. Losses at the gene ends were 1 base for V and 7 bases for J; bases not matched to a gene: 4. The CDR3 DNA reads as TGTGCCAGCAGCTTGTTTCGGGGGGGTGAGCAGTACTTC. Its protein product is CASSLFRGGEQYF.

The CDR3 protein is CASTPLGSRGGNEQFF. In nucleotides, the CDR3 is TGCGCCAGCACCCCGCTGGGGAGTAGAGGTGGCAATGAGCAGTTCTTC. V and J are TRBV5-1 and TRBJ2-1; D perhaps matches TRBD2 (5 bases). The V gene's germline CDR1 is SGHRS and CDR2 YFSETQ. CDR3 length: 16 amino acids. Between the trimmed V and J ends, which lost 6 bases and 6 bases, there was a span of 22 bases.